This T cell receptor (beta chain) was recovered during a study of T cells in Graves' hyperthyroidism and ophthalmopathy (dated 2019 in TCRdb). In terms of the full investigation: To identify distinguishing TCR V-J signatures, a discovery cohort of around 100 patients was used, comprising some 43 with Graves' ophthalmopathy and around 60 with stable Graves' hyperthyroidism. Prospective prediction of ophthalmopathy was tested in an independent validation cohort consisting of 18 to 20 hyperthyroidism patients and 15 or so patients who later progressed to ophthalmopathy. The 75 to 100 discovery patients were randomly split 7:3 into training and test sets. Thyroid tissue and blood T-cell repertoires from over 5 Graves' hyperthyroidism patients were also compared in the study. Once sampling was done, hyperthyroidism patients were given methimazole at a starting dose of 30 mg daily, whereas ophthalmopathy patients were given high-dose intravenous methylprednisolone. The paper reports TCR Vbeta CDR3 sequencing of approximately 140 peripheral blood samples: around 45 ophthalmopathy, fewer than 80 hyperthyroidism and around 17 progressor patients.

A few counts support this clonotype. Its antigen has not been determined. No base quality values were provided; no much bigger clone lies one nucleotide off. The study excluded patients with uncontrolled infections, other autoimmune diseases, pregnancy or lactation. Diagnoses relied on clinical symptoms, serum thyroxine and TRAb, thyroid ultrasound and orbital computed tomography. Total RNA was extracted using Trizol reagent, and RNA quality was assessed on an Agilent 2100 Bioanalyzer. The germline V gene supplies CDR1 MNHEY and CDR2 SVGAGI. At the junction V is shortened by 6 bases and J by 1 base; bases outside the gene matches: 3. Taken from cysteine to phenylalanine, the CDR3 has 14 residues. Solely the CDR3 DNA is kept, with 42 bases framed from the first base. The TCR beta CDR3 regions were amplified from the RNA transcripts. For the first round of RT-PCR on the TCR CDR3, the HTBI primer set was used together with the Qiagen OneStep RT-PCR kit. A second multiplex PCR round built the libraries, followed by size selection and purification. The libraries were sequenced on an Illumina HiSeq2000 using paired-end 100 bp reads. The paper's data handling went like this. Raw data were processed with SOAPnuke, discarding reads with adapters, uncalled bases, mean Phred below 15, or no exact constant-primer or identifier match. High-quality paired reads were merged with COPE v1.2.5, and unique nucleotide sequences were defined as clonotypes. Clonotypes were aligned to IMGT TRBV, TRBD and TRBJ reference segments using MiTCR v1.1. Analysis was restricted to V-J combinations with a frequency above 0.0001, which covered roughly 99% of repertoires. A TCS score was defined as the ratio of F50 (clonal expansion) to E x V (chaos), with BLOSUM62-based TCRdist applied between CDR3 peptides within each V-J. Welch's t-statistics and random forest reduced around 520 V-J features to about 13, which were used in a naive Bayes classifier (R e1071). The similarity between thyroid and blood repertoires was quantified using the Morisita-Horn index. TCRdb reprocessing: public reads trimmed at Q25 with fastp, clones called with MiXCR, in-frame beta chains kept. Each entry merges the rows of one CDR3 protein and shows their most common DNA and genes. The V and J calls reflect TCRdb's pipeline rather than the authors' work. The sample yields about 660,000 distinct CDR3 sequences; over 40% were counted once. The ten largest clones capture under 8.5% of the sample.

General findings and caveats noted by the study authors: Ophthalmopathy was separated from stable hyperthyroidism by a 13 V-J signature model, with about 88% sensitivity and just over 81% specificity obtained in cross-validation and 80%/75% obtained in testing. No statistical method was used to fix the sample size in advance, and group allocation was not hidden from the investigators. Most expanded thyroid clonotypes (frequency above 0.001) were also detected in blood, a finding suggesting that blood repertoires may reflect thyroid immune responses. In validation, progression to ophthalmopathy was predicted by the model with 55% to 71% sensitivity and approximately 78% specificity, a median of approximately 6.5 months before onset.

This receptor was obtained from an adult man with Graves' disease, either hyperthyroidism or ophthalmopathy (not recorded which). The source material was peripheral blood or thyroid tissue (not recorded which). The chain employs TRBV6-5 and TRBJ1-2; 9 bases in the middle match TRBD1. The CDR3 region: CASSVDRGNYGYTF. The nucleotides are TGTGCCAGCAGCGTGGACAGGGGTAACTATGGCTACACCTTC.